A single sample is the source of the 24 T cell receptor beta chains below, sequenced in a study of a mutant IDH1 vaccine in newly diagnosed glioma. Clones were sequenced by immunoSEQ multiplex PCR, and TCRdb holds only the in-frame ones, with some missing. The table includes tens of thousands of clones, more than 70% detected once. Time point noted: week 35, safety follow-up. Each dose of the vaccine consisted of 300 ug of mutant IDH1 20-mer peptide, with topical imiquimod. For these TCRs, the target antigens are not known. The specimen comprised PBMCs, sampled from a glioma patient whose treatment included an IDH1 peptide vaccine. All receptors derive from a middle-aged woman with glioma.

This rearrangement joins TRBV4-1 to TRBJ2-7; tentatively, D is TRBD2 (6 bases). CDR1 MGHRA and CDR2 YSYEKL come from the germline V gene. V dropped 1 base and J dropped 3 bases, with 7 bases sitting between them. The CDR3 spans 13 residues. CDR3 loop: CASSQASDYEQYF. DNA of the CDR3: TGCGCCAGCAGCCAAGCTAGCGACTACGAGCAGTACTTC.

The V and J genes are TRBV5-4 and TRBJ2-5, with 7 bases fitting TRBD2. CDR1 and CDR2 from the germline V gene are SGHNT and YYREEE (reference sequence). CDR3 length: 12 amino acids. Trimming removed 9 bases from V and 5 bases from J; junction bases left unmatched: 7. CDR3 sequence reads: CATADGGETQYF. CDR3 nucleotides: TGTGCCACCGCCGACGGGGGGGAGACCCAGTACTTC.

Worth noting for this clone: Distinct nucleotide sequences in the sample also encode this CDR3. J is TRBJ2-5 and V is TRBV6-5, with D maybe TRBD1 (5 bases). CDR1 is MNHEY and CDR2 is SVGAGI in the germline V gene. This CDR3 comprises 11 residues. Trimming left V 8 bases short and J 5 bases short, with 9 bases between. The CDR3 nucleotides are TGTGCCAGCCGGGCAGGGGAGACCCAGTACTTC. Its protein is CASRAGETQYF.

This clone has a single count. The genes are TRBV7-9 and TRBJ1-1, with 8 bases matching TRBD1. V gave up 2 bases and J gave up 4 bases; unmatched junction bases: 3. This CDR3 region has 14 residues. Germline-derived CDR1 and CDR2 are SEHNR and FQNEAQ (reference sequence). The CDR3 DNA is TGTGCCAGCAGCTTACAGGGGGCCGGCACTGAAGCTTTCTTT. It specifies CASSLQGAGTEAFF.

The chain employs TRBV6-5 and TRBJ2-1, with D hard to call. The length of the CDR3 is 11 residues. V shed 5 bases and J shed 5 bases, with 4 bases lying between them. Germline-derived CDR1 and CDR2 are MNHEY and SVGAGI. The chain's CDR3 is CASSQHNEQFF. The DNA of the CDR3 is TGTGCCAGCAGTCAACACAATGAGCAGTTCTTC.

The chain carries TRBV7-8 and TRBJ2-2; unclear D gene. Trimming took 1 base from V and 0 from J, leaving 6 bases between them. The CDR3 has 15 residues. Germline V CDR1 and CDR2: SGHVS, FQNEAQ. This CDR3 is CASSLGAPNTGELFF. The CDR3 DNA reads as TGTGCCAGCAGCTTAGGTGCGCCGAACACCGGGGAGCTGTTTTTT.

J is TRBJ2-7 and V is TRBV29-1; no definite D call. V lost 5 bases, J lost 1 base, and 9 bases lay in between. CDR1 and CDR2 (germline): SQVTM, ANQGSEA. The CDR3 totals 12 residues. The CDR3 sequence: CSVRTVSYEQYF. CDR3 sequence (DNA): TGCAGCGTTCGGACCGTGTCCTACGAGCAGTACTTC.

The rearrangement joins TRBV28 to TRBJ1-3, with 8 bases fitting TRBD1. Germline V gene sequence: CDR1 MDHEN, CDR2 SYDVKM. This CDR3 spans 16 amino acids. V shed 5 bases and J 2 bases; nucleotides not matched to a gene: 8. The CDR3 DNA sequence: TGTGCCAGCAGTCCCCCGGACAGGGTAACTGGAAACACCATATATTTT. This translates into CASSPPDRVTGNTIYF.

This chain uses TRBV10-1 with TRBJ2-7; 9 nucleotides line up with TRBD2. After removal of 0 bases from V and 2 bases from J, the junction contained 14 bases not matched to a gene. CDR3 length equals 19 residues. Germline V gene lookup returns CDR1 WNHNN and CDR2 SYGVQD (reference sequence). CDR3 in DNA: TGCGCCAGCAGTGAGTCCCCCGGGTCGCTAGCGGGGTTCCCCTACGAGCAGTACTTC. This sequence encodes CASSESPGSLAGFPYEQYF.

A single count supports this clone. The chain uses TRBV7-9 and TRBJ2-5; TRBD1 is a possible D gene (6 bases). The germline V gene has CDR1 SEHNR and CDR2 FQNEAQ (reference sequence). The ends were cut back, 1 base at V and 5 bases at J, with 17 bases in the middle. The CDR3 has 16 amino acids. The CDR3 sequence: CASSLGIDTGRETQYF. The CDR3, as DNA: TGTGCCAGCAGCTTAGGTATTGATACAGGGCGGGAGACCCAGTACTTC.

This clone was picked up one time. V is TRBV6-5 and J is TRBJ1-5, with D unclear. V was cut by 6 bases and J by 4 bases, with 10 bases left in between. From germline, CDR1 is MNHEY and CDR2 SVGAGI. CDR3 length: 13 amino acids. CDR3 region: CASRPLGNQPQHF. In nucleotides, the CDR3 is TGTGCCAGCAGGCCCTTGGGTAATCAGCCCCAGCATTTT.

The chain is built from TRBV5-1 and TRBJ2-5, with TRBD1 as a possible D gene (5 bases). V dropped 5 bases and J dropped 7 bases, with 21 bases sitting between them. Germline V gene data show CDR1 as SGHRS and CDR2 as YFSETQ. The CDR3 is made up of 15 amino acids. This chain's CDR3 is CASRFDVGPAGTQYF. CDR3 bases: TGCGCCAGCAGGTTTGATGTGGGGCCCGCAGGGACCCAGTACTTC.

The chain combines TRBV12-5 with TRBJ2-7, with no clear D. Trimming removed 1 base from V and 1 base from J, with 5 bases in between. Looked up from germline, CDR1 is LGHNT and CDR2 is FRNRAP. The CDR3 is made up of 13 amino acids. Here the CDR3 reads CASGLAQSYEQYF. The CDR3 DNA reads as TGTGCTAGTGGTTTGGCACAGTCCTACGAGCAGTACTTC.

This chain connects TRBV4-3 to TRBJ1-6, with 7 nucleotides matching TRBD1. The trim removed 1 base at V and 10 bases at J, leaving 13 bases unmatched. CDR3 length: 17 residues. Germline CDR1 is LGHNA and CDR2 is YSLEER. Here the CDR3 DNA reads TGCGCCAGCAGCCAAGGACCCACACAGGGGTCAGGATCACCCCTCCACTTT. It specifies CASSQGPTQGSGSPLHF.

The chain couples TRBV7-2 to TRBJ2-7; 7 bases are a match to TRBD1. CDR3 length equals 14 residues. V shed 5 bases and J 3 bases; nucleotides not matched to a gene: 7. Germline-derived CDR1 and CDR2 are SGHTA and FQGNSA. The CDR3 loop is CASSPRQGRYEQYF. The CDR3 DNA follows: TGTGCCAGCAGCCCCCGACAGGGCCGCTACGAGCAGTACTTC.

The J gene is TRBJ2-3, the V gene TRBV10-2; D call uncertain. V was shortened by 0 bases and J by 0 bases, with 10 bases between the two germline ends. Germline V lookup: CDR1 WSHSY, CDR2 SAAADI. The CDR3 consists of 16 residues. CDR3 residues: CASSESVYPSTDTQYF. The CDR3 DNA is TGCGCCAGCAGTGAGTCCGTCTACCCCAGCACAGATACGCAGTATTTT.

The chain is built from TRBV5-1 and TRBJ2-5; possibly TRBD1 for D (5 bases). V lost 0 bases to trimming and J lost 2 bases, with 14 bases between them. CDR3 size: 16 residues. CDR1 and CDR2 from the germline V gene are SGHRS and YFSETQ. CDR3 nucleotide sequence: TGCGCCAGCAGCTTGGGGGTGACAGTACAACAAGAGACCCAGTACTTC. Its translation is CASSLGVTVQQETQYF.

This chain joins TRBV7-2 and TRBJ1-2, with D possibly TRBD1 on 6 matching bases. This CDR3 spans 14 amino acids. Between the trimmed V and J ends, which lost 5 bases and 4 bases, there was a span of 14 bases. CDR1 and CDR2 from the germline V gene are SGHTA and FQGNSA. The CDR3 spells CASSPRTVGYGYTF. The DNA for the CDR3 is TGTGCCAGCAGCCCACGGACAGTTGGCTATGGCTACACCTTC.

Note on this clone: The junction does not match germline at one end; this may be a read error. The rearrangement links TRBV29-1 to TRBJ1-1; D uncertain. Germline V gene data show CDR1 as SQVTM and CDR2 as ANQGSEA. There are 14 residues in the CDR3. The CDR3: CSVEAVITNTEAFF. The CDR3 DNA sequence: TGCAGCGTCGAAGCGGTGATCACGAACACTGAAGCTTTCTTT.

As regards this clone: One end of the junction does not line up with germline, which may come from a read error. The chain joins TRBV7-7 to TRBJ2-2; D uncertain. The germline CDR1 and CDR2 sequences are SSHAT and FNYEAQ (reference sequence). The CDR3 spans 12 residues. The CDR3 DNA reads as TGTGCTAGCAGCTCTGTCGTCGGGGAGCTGTTTTTT. It is translated as CASSSVVGELFF.

V usage is TRBV19 and J usage is TRBJ1-4; D remains ambiguous. The V and J ends lost 7 bases and 4 bases respectively, with 10 bases between them. Germline V gives CDR1 LNHDA, CDR2 SQIVND (reference sequence). This CDR3 has 13 amino acids. The DNA of the CDR3 is TGTGCCAGTACCGGGGTTGGTAATGAAAAACTGTTTTTT. The encoded protein is CASTGVGNEKLFF.

In its sample, this clone was seen once. The chain couples TRBV7-2 to TRBJ2-2; a weak D match, TRBD1 (6 bases). CDR3 length: 15 residues. Germline-derived CDR1 and CDR2 are SGHTA and FQGNSA. The V gene lost 7 bases and the J gene lost 1 base, with 13 bases spanning the gap. The CDR3 is CASNPSRGNTGELFF. CDR3 in DNA: TGTGCCAGCAATCCGAGCAGGGGGAACACCGGGGAGCTGTTTTTT.

CDR3 in amino acids: CAISEYMGETQYF. In nucleotides, the CDR3 is TGTGCCATCAGTGAGTACATGGGAGAGACCCAGTACTTC. The chain has TRBV10-3 and TRBJ2-5, with D unclear. CDR1 ENHRY and CDR2 SYGVKD come from the germline V gene. Trimming pared 1 base from V and 4 bases from J, leaving 7 bases between. This CDR3 has 13 residues.

V gene TRBV2 combines with J gene TRBJ2-3; 9 nucleotides align to TRBD1. Germline CDR1 reads SNHLY; CDR2 reads FYNNEI. The CDR3 sequence is 19 residues long. V trimming: 5 bases; J trimming: 0 bases; junction bases outside the gene matches: 15. CDR3 amino acids: CASSFPGQGAPGSTDTQYF. In nucleotides, the CDR3 is TGTGCCAGCAGTTTTCCGGGACAGGGAGCCCCAGGTAGCACAGATACGCAGTATTTT. The whole variable domain, remainder taken from reference TRBV2 and TRBJ2-3, is EPEVTQTPSHQVTQMGQEVILRCVPISNHLYFYWYRQILGQKVEFLVSFYNNEISEKSEIFDDQFSVERPDGSNFTLKIRSTKLEDSAMYFCASSFPGQGAPGSTDTQYFGPGTRLTVL.